The next 16 T cell receptor beta chains were all read from a single sample in a study of T cell responses to AZD1222 COVID-19 vaccine. TCRdb keeps only in-frame clones here, not all; method: immunoSEQ multiplex PCR. Its table records over 130,000 clones. Specimen: peripheral blood. All receptors come from an adult in good health.

The V gene is TRBV5-6, the J gene TRBJ1-2; 11 positions match TRBD1. The CDR3 extends over 14 amino acids. Looked up from germline, CDR1 is SGHDT and CDR2 is YYEEEE. The ends lost 5 bases at V and 4 bases at J; junction bases unmatched: 4. CDR3 in amino acids: CASSRTGGLYGYTF. The DNA for the CDR3 is TGTGCCAGCAGTCGGACAGGGGGCCTCTATGGCTACACCTTC.

The rearrangement joins TRBV7-3 to TRBJ2-7, with 8 bases aligning to TRBD1. This CDR3 has 15 amino acids. Losses at the gene ends were 6 bases for V and 0 bases for J; bases not matched to a gene: 7. Per the germline V gene, CDR1 is SGHTA and CDR2 is FQGTGA. The CDR3: CASSLGQGSSYEQYF. In DNA form, the CDR3 reads TGTGCCAGCAGTCTCGGACAGGGTAGCTCCTACGAGCAGTACTTC.

The rearrangement uses TRBV5-1 and TRBJ2-3; no definite D call. The germline CDR1 and CDR2 sequences are SGHRS and YFSETQ. Trimming removed 1 base from V and 5 bases from J, with 14 bases in between. The CDR3 length is 15 residues. CDR3 sequence reads: CASSLSGQAGDTQYF. Written as DNA, the CDR3 is TGCGCCAGCAGCTTGTCTGGTCAGGCAGGAGATACGCAGTATTTT.

V is TRBV4-1 and J is TRBJ1-2; no clear D gene. V was clipped by 0 bases and J by 1 base, with 12 bases between them. CDR3 length: 16 amino acids. In germline, CDR1 is MGHRA, CDR2 YSYEKL. The CDR3 here is CASSQDRGPDNYGYTF. As DNA, the CDR3 is TGCGCCAGCAGCCAAGATCGGGGTCCAGATAACTATGGCTACACCTTC.

The J gene is TRBJ2-4, the V gene TRBV3-1 (or the pseudogene TRBV3-2); TRBD2 matches 11 bases. Germline V lookup: CDR1 LGHDT, CDR2 YNNKEL (reference sequence). The CDR3 covers 17 residues. V shed 4 bases and J 2 bases; nucleotides not matched to a gene: 7. The CDR3 sequence: CASSRSGGARTKNIQYF. DNA for the CDR3: TGTGCCAGCAGCCGTAGCGGGGGGGCTAGAACCAAAAACATTCAGTACTTC.

The chain employs TRBV2 and TRBJ2-3; 7 nucleotides line up with TRBD1. The CDR3 has 17 residues. With 6 bases clipped from V and 0 bases from J, the junction kept 12 bases outside the gene matches. Germline loops: CDR1 SNHLY, CDR2 FYNNEI. CDR3 DNA sequence: TGTGCCAGCAGGATGACCCCGGGACAGACTAGCACAGATACGCAGTATTTT. Its translation is CASRMTPGQTSTDTQYF. Based on the CDR3 plus reference TRBV2 and TRBJ2-3, the full variable domain is EPEVTQTPSHQVTQMGQEVILRCVPISNHLYFYWYRQILGQKVEFLVSFYNNEISEKSEIFDDQFSVERPDGSNFTLKIRSTKLEDSAMYFCASRMTPGQTSTDTQYFGPGTRLTVL.

V gene TRBV2 combines with J gene TRBJ1-4; a weak D match, TRBD1 (5 bases). Germline V gives CDR1 SNHLY, CDR2 FYNNEI. CDR3 length: 15 residues. The germline V and J ends were trimmed by 3 bases and 8 bases, with 16 bases remaining between them. The CDR3 region has the DNA TGTGCCAGCAGTGATTCAAGGGACTTAAAAGAAAAACTGTTTTTT. Its protein product is CASSDSRDLKEKLFF.

This rearrangement joins TRBV11-2 to TRBJ2-7, with 9 bases aligning to TRBD1. The CDR3 extends over 15 amino acids. The germline V gene encodes CDR1 SGHAT and CDR2 FQNNGV. J gave up 7 bases and V 4 bases, and 11 bases lay outside the gene matches. The CDR3 DNA follows: TGTGCCAGCAGCTATACTACAGGGGGCGCGGGGGAGCAGTACTTC. Amino acid sequence: CASSYTTGGAGEQYF.

This chain connects TRBV6-5 to TRBJ1-1, with 8 bases aligning to TRBD1. CDR1 MNHEY and CDR2 SVGAGI come from the germline V gene. The CDR3 is made up of 15 amino acids. V lost 8 bases to trimming and J lost 6 bases; unmatched junction nucleotides: 14. CDR3 in amino acids: CASWSINRGTAEAFF. The CDR3 DNA reads as TGTGCCAGCTGGTCAATCAACAGGGGGACTGCTGAAGCTTTCTTT.

The chain carries TRBV29-1 and TRBJ2-5; a possible D gene is TRBD1 (5 bases). Germline-derived CDR1 and CDR2 are SQVTM and ANQGSEA. Trimming pared 2 bases from V and 7 bases from J, leaving 11 bases between. This CDR3 region has 12 residues. Written as DNA, the CDR3 is TGCAGCGTTGAACTATCAACAGGGACCCAGTACTTC. Its translation is CSVELSTGTQYF.

In DNA form, the CDR3 reads TGTGCCAGCAGCTTAGGTGCGGACTACCTTTCCTACGAGCAGTACTTC. Its translation is CASSLGADYLSYEQYF. The chain couples TRBV11-2 to TRBJ2-7; tentative D call: TRBD2 (6 bases). The germline V gene encodes CDR1 SGHAT and CDR2 FQNNGV. V lost 1 base and J 1 base, leaving 14 bases between the germline ends. CDR3 length: 16 residues.

The chain couples TRBV19 to TRBJ2-2; perhaps TRBD1 as D (6 bases). V lost 5 bases to trimming and J lost 6 bases, with 10 bases between them. Germline V lookup: CDR1 LNHDA, CDR2 SQIVND (reference sequence). This CDR3 spans 13 amino acids. This CDR3 is CASSLGAAGELFF. The CDR3 bases are TGTGCCAGTAGTTTGGGGGCCGCCGGGGAGCTGTTTTTT. Complete variable domain (other parts from reference TRBV19 and TRBJ2-2): DGGITQSPKYLFRKEGQNVTLSCEQNLNHDAMYWYRQDPGQGLRLIYYSQIVNDFQKGDIAEGYSVSREKKESFPLTVTSAQKNPTAFYLCASSLGAAGELFFGEGSRLTVL.

This sequence joins TRBV3-1 (or the pseudogene TRBV3-2) and TRBJ2-5, with 9 bases fitting TRBD2. CDR1 and CDR2 from the germline V gene are LGHDT and YNNKEL (reference sequence). This CDR3 contains 16 residues. V lost 1 base to trimming and J lost 5 bases; unmatched junction nucleotides: 8. CDR3 amino acids: CASSQVLAGGLETQYF. The CDR3 coding sequence is TGTGCCAGCAGCCAAGTTCTGGCGGGGGGGCTGGAGACCCAGTACTTC.

In the case of this clone: Other DNA variants within this sample encode the same CDR3. The chain is built from TRBV9 and TRBJ2-2; 8 bases map to TRBD2. This CDR3 has 15 residues. V trimming: 2 bases; J trimming: 0 bases; junction bases outside the gene matches: 0. Germline V gives CDR1 SGDLS, CDR2 YYNGEE. CDR3 sequence: CASSVGLANTGELFF. CDR3 DNA: TGTGCCAGCAGCGTGGGACTAGCGAACACCGGGGAGCTGTTTTTT. The variable domain in full, completed from reference TRBV9 and TRBJ2-2, reads DSGVTQTPKHLITATGQRVTLRCSPRSGDLSVYWYQQSLDQGLQFLIQYYNGEERAKGNILERFSAQQFPDLHSELNLSSLELGDSALYFCASSVGLANTGELFFGEGSRLTVL.

V and J are TRBV30 and TRBJ1-4; D is ambiguous. This CDR3 contains 15 residues. In germline, CDR1 is GTSNPN, CDR2 SVGIG (reference sequence). V shed 3 bases and J shed 5 bases, with 16 bases lying between them. The CDR3 reads CAWSAQGLRNEKLFF. The CDR3 bases are TGTGCCTGGAGCGCTCAAGGGTTGAGGAATGAAAAACTGTTTTTT.

The genes are TRBV7-9 and TRBJ1-2; 7 bases align to TRBD1. Germline V lookup: CDR1 SEHNR, CDR2 FQNEAQ (reference sequence). The CDR3 consists of 13 residues. After removal of 2 bases from V and 6 bases from J, the junction contained 3 bases not matched to a gene. The CDR3 DNA follows: TGTGCCAGCAGCTTATCGCAGGGGGATGGCTACACCTTC. This gives the protein CASSLSQGDGYTF.